Below are 3 T cell receptor beta chains sequenced from a single sample in a study of PD-1 blockade in classical Hodgkin lymphoma. Assay used: immunoSEQ multiplex PCR; TCRdb lists only in-frame clones, some missing. This table holds approximately 89,000 clones, roughly 84% found once. Each and every patient relapsed after autologous stem cell transplantation, and patients got differing brentuximab vedotin exposure. Here the sequenced sample was peripheral blood mononuclear cells (PBMCs), taken at baseline. These receptors originate from a human donor with classical Hodgkin lymphoma.

This chain connects TRBV30 to TRBJ1-1; D remains unclear. Germline V CDR1 and CDR2: GTSNPN, SVGIG (reference sequence). CDR3 size: 13 residues. V was shortened by 1 base and J by 5 bases, with 11 bases between the two germline ends. The CDR3 DNA follows: TGTGCCTGGAGTGCCGGAGGGTATACTGAAGCTTTCTTT. Its translation is CAWSAGGYTEAFF.

The gene calls are TRBV10-1 and TRBJ2-2; TRBD2 aligns across 13 bases. Germline V gives CDR1 WNHNN, CDR2 SYGVQD (reference sequence). The CDR3 is made up of 17 amino acids. V lost 6 bases to trimming and J lost 2 bases; unmatched junction nucleotides: 6. The CDR3 loop is CASSPGLAGANTGELFF. CDR3 bases: TGCGCCAGCAGCCCCGGACTAGCGGGAGCCAACACCGGGGAGCTGTTTTTT.

This clone was detected only once. The chain has TRBV11-3 and TRBJ2-3; 12 nucleotides align to TRBD2. The CDR3 length is 16 residues. CDR1 is SGHNT and CDR2 is YENEEA in the germline V gene. The V and J ends lost 3 bases and 0 bases, in that order; junction bases with no gene match: 1. CDR3 region: CASSFTSGRSTDTQYF. The DNA of the CDR3 is TGTGCCAGCAGCTTTACTAGCGGGAGGAGCACAGATACGCAGTATTTT.